This T cell receptor (beta chain) was documented in a study of OX40 agonist ivuxolimab in advanced cancers. Overall study: Patients with prior anti-PD-1, anti-PD-L1 or anti-CTLA-4 therapy were eligible; approximately 40% had some. Study-wide results and caveats: Normalized T-cell clonal expansion was also low in a subset of nonresponders.

The method was immunoSEQ multiplex PCR; TCRdb's version includes in-frame clones alone and lacks a portion of them. The repertoire holds roughly 48,000 clones, 65% to 85% seen once, with 0.95% to 1.5% in the top ten. Per germline, CDR1 SGHRS and CDR2 YFSETQ. The CDR3 covers 15 residues. The V and J ends lost 5 bases and 0 bases respectively, with 11 bases between them. Regarding this clone: Its antigen remains unidentified.

Sequenced material: CD4+ or CD8+ T cells sorted from blood, taken in a trial of the OX40 agonist ivuxolimab. This receptor was taken from an adult with an advanced solid tumor such as melanoma, head and neck, liver or kidney cancer. The rearrangement uses TRBV5-1 and TRBJ2-2; weak D call: TRBD1 (6 bases). CDR3 DNA sequence: TGCGCCAGCAGTTCAGGGGCCTCGAACACCGGGGAGCTGTTTTTT. This codes for CASSSGASNTGELFF.